Listed here are 21 T cell receptor beta chains from one sample, sequenced in a study of tissue T cells after allogeneic stem cell transplantation. Time point here: mouse harvest day 7 after allogeneic transplant. Mouse grafts combined 10^7 T-cell-depleted bone marrow cells with 10^6 splenic CD5+ T cells. Generated by immunoSEQ multiplex PCR, the TCRdb table keeps only in-frame clones and is missing some. The sample yields around 6,800 clones, 50% seen once. The specimen sequenced was lymph node tissue. These receptors all stem from a female BALB/c mouse given C57BL/6 T cells with graft-versus-host disease after an allogeneic hematopoietic cell transplant.

This clone was observed once. Gene names and germline refer to mouse. The read gets to within 1 residue of the CDR3 end, and the germline J gene fills in the rest. The chain couples TRBV13-2 to TRBJ2-7; the match to TRBD2 covers 10 bases. The CDR3 is 14 amino acids. Germline CDR1 reads NNHNN; CDR2 reads SYGAGS (reference sequence). The V gene end was trimmed by 7 bases and the J gene end by 5 bases; junction bases not matched to a gene: 9. Here the CDR3 reads CASSPGGAPHEQYF. Incomplete CDR3 DNA: TGTGCCAGCAGTCCTGGGGGGGCGCCCCATGAACAGTAC.

This clone came up once. Gene names are the mouse ones. The read finishes 1 residue shy of the CDR3 end, and the germline J gene is used to complete it. This chain joins TRBV26 and TRBJ1-6; no firm D call. TRBJ1-6 is an ORF, and what it does is uncertain. CDR3 length equals 14 residues. V lost 7 bases, J lost 5 bases, and 12 bases lay in between. Germline CDR1 KGHPV, CDR2 FQNQEV (reference sequence). The CDR3 loop is CASTRGFDNSPLYF. Incomplete CDR3 DNA: TGTGCCAGCACACGAGGGTTTGATAATTCGCCCCTCTAC.

Details on this clone: Each gene name is a mouse one. The read terminates 1 residue before the CDR3 end, so the remaining end is supplied by the germline J gene. The genes are TRBV23 and TRBJ2-3; the DNA was not compared with TRBD1, the D call given in the table. Germline CDR1 reads KGHTA; CDR2 reads FQNQQP. The CDR3 sequence is 14 residues long. CDR3 bases read: TGCTCCAGCAGCCCGGGACAGGGGACAGAAACGCTGTAT. Amino acid sequence: CSSSPGQGTETLY. From start to end, the CDR3 is CSSSPGQGTETLYF. Based on the CDR3 plus reference TRBV23 and TRBJ2-3, the full variable domain is DAAVTQKPRYLIKMKGQEAEMKCIPEKGHTAVFWYQQKQSKELKFLIYFQNQQPLDQIDMVKERFSAVCPSSSLCSLGIRTCEAEDSALYLCSSSPGQGTETLYFGSGTRLTVL.

As regards this clone: Gene names denote mouse genes. The read ends 1 residue early relative to the CDR3; the germline J gene fills the gap. The rearrangement joins TRBV20 to TRBJ1-1; TRBD1 is a possible D gene (6 bases). Germline V CDR1 and CDR2: GFQATS, STVNSAI. The CDR3 loop spans 11 amino acids. The CDR3 region is CGQGWNTEVFF. The CDR3 bases that were read are TGTGGGCAGGGGTGGAACACAGAAGTCTTC.

Remarks on this clone: The gene names given are mouse names. The CDR3 end lies 1 residue beyond the end of the read and is filled in from the germline J gene. The rearrangement joins TRBV26 to TRBJ1-1; D gene ambiguous. With 2 bases removed from V and 3 bases from J, the gap between germline ends came to 4 bases. Per germline, CDR1 KGHPV and CDR2 FQNQEV (reference sequence). CDR3 length: 12 residues. The covered CDR3 bases are TGTGCCAGCAGTCTGACAGACACAGAAGTCTTC. Translated, it gives CASSLTDTEVF. The whole CDR3 region reads CASSLTDTEVFF.

Points on this clone: The genes and germline here are from mouse. Sequencing ends 1 residue short of the CDR3 end; the germline J gene provides the rest. This chain links TRBV23 with TRBJ2-3; no DNA check was done on the table's D call, TRBD1. Germline-derived CDR1 and CDR2 are KGHTA and FQNQQP. The CDR3 is made up of 13 amino acids. The CDR3 region is CSSSQQGAETLYF. The CDR3 DNA, read in part, is TGCTCCAGCAGTCAACAGGGTGCAGAAACGCTGTAT.

This clone turned up a few times. The genes and germline here are from mouse. The missing CDR3 end, 1 residue past where the read stops, is filled in from the germline J gene. The J gene is TRBJ1-3, the V gene TRBV16, with 9 bases lining up with TRBD1. The CDR3 length is 16 residues. Per the germline V gene, CDR1 is SGHSA and CDR2 is FRNQAP. V dropped 0 bases and J dropped 4; count of bases not matched to a gene: 4. The covered CDR3 bases are TGTGCAAGCAGCTTAGATAACAGGGGGCCGGGAAATACGCTCTAT. Translating gives CASSLDNRGPGNTLY. From start to end, the CDR3 is CASSLDNRGPGNTLYF.

This clone was seen only a few times. Mouse names are used for the genes. The CDR3 end falls 1 residue outside the read, so it is completed with the germline J gene. This chain connects TRBV12-2 to TRBJ2-7; D might be TRBD2 (6 bases). Deletions cut 1 base from V and 0 bases from J, with 9 bases between. Per the germline V gene, CDR1 is SGHLS and CDR2 is HYDKME. The CDR3 is made up of 14 amino acids. This CDR3 reads CASSLLGSSYEQYF. Incomplete CDR3 DNA: TGTGCCAGCTCTCTGCTGGGGAGCTCCTATGAACAGTAC.

Details on this clone: Each gene name is a mouse one. The sequenced fragment ends 1 residue before the CDR3 boundary, so the rest is inferred from the germline J gene. The chain employs TRBV26 and TRBJ1-1; TRBD1 aligns across 7 bases. The J segment lost 0 bases and the V segment lost 6 bases, leaving 4 bases of the junction unmatched. Germline loops: CDR1 KGHPV, CDR2 FQNQEV (reference sequence). The CDR3 is 14 residues long. The CDR3 protein is CASRTGVSNTEVFF. The sequenced CDR3 bases are TGTGCCAGCAGAACAGGGGTCTCAAACACAGAAGTCTTC. Variable domain in full (rest from reference TRBV26 and TRBJ1-1): NSKVIQTPRYLVKGQGQKAKMRCIPEKGHPVVFWYQQNKNNEFKFLINFQNQEVLQQIDMTEKRFSAECPSNSPCSLEIQSSEAGDSALYLCASRTGVSNTEVFFGKGTRLTVV.

As to this clone: Germline and genes here are mouse. The observed sequence ends 1 residue before the CDR3 terminus, with the missing tail filled in from the germline J gene. The chain recombines TRBV29 with TRBJ2-5, with 9 bases matching TRBD1. The CDR3 has 15 residues. Trimming at V came to 6 bases and at J to 2 bases, leaving 6 bases not matched to a gene. From germline, CDR1 is MSHET and CDR2 SYDVDS. CDR3 region: CASRTGTGSQDTQYF. The part of the CDR3 DNA that was read is TGTGCTAGCAGAACCGGGACAGGGAGCCAAGACACCCAGTAC.

Worth noting for this clone: Mouse gene names apply. The missing CDR3 end, 1 residue past where the read stops, is filled in from the germline J gene. The V and J genes are TRBV16 and TRBJ1-4; D is unresolved. Germline V CDR1 and CDR2: SGHSA, FRNQAP. The V end was cut by 5 bases, the J end by 4 bases, with 8 bases between. The CDR3 covers 13 residues. CDR3 bases read: TGTGCAAGCAGCCCCCGGAGCAACGAAAGATTATTT. Translation gives CASSPRSNERLF. The full-length CDR3 reads as CASSPRSNERLFF.

By sample fraction, this clone is medium-sized. Any gene name here is a mouse gene name. The sequenced part of the CDR3 DNA is TGTGCCAGCAGCCAGACTGGGGGGGTCTATGAACAGTAC. Protein: CASSQTGGVYEQY. The full CDR3 sequence reads CASSQTGGVYEQYF. The chain uses TRBV5 and TRBJ2-7; TRBD2 agrees at 11 bases. The read halts 1 residue ahead of the CDR3 end, with the missing end drawn from the germline J gene. There are 14 residues in the CDR3. The germline V gene encodes CDR1 LGHNA and CDR2 YNLKQL (reference sequence). Unmatched junction bases numbered 1, after V lost 3 bases and J lost 3 bases.

Remarks on this clone: The gene names here belong to mouse. The sequenced fragment ends 1 residue before the CDR3 boundary, so the rest is inferred from the germline J gene. The sample contains more than one DNA sequence encoding this CDR3. The chain uses TRBV26 and TRBJ2-5, with D possibly TRBD1 on 6 matching bases. The CDR3 runs 13 residues. Germline assignment: CDR1 KGHPV and CDR2 FQNQEV (reference sequence). V was pared by 4 bases and J by 3 bases, with 8 bases between. Partial CDR3 DNA: TGTGCCAGCAGTCAGGGACAACAAGACACCCAGTAC. Its protein product is CASSQGQQDTQY. The CDR3 reads in full as CASSQGQQDTQYF.

This clone appeared a single time. Here the gene names and germline are mouse. The DNA ends 1 residue before the CDR3 does, and the rest of the CDR3 is filled in from the germline J gene. This sequence joins TRBV3 and TRBJ2-4, with 8 bases fitting TRBD2. V lost 1 base, J lost 0 bases, and 0 bases stayed unmatched. This CDR3 has 15 residues. Per the germline V gene, CDR1 is SNHLY and CDR2 is FYNGKV (reference sequence). CDR3 DNA, as far as it was read: TGTGCCAGCAGCTTAGACTGGGGGAGTCAAAACACCTTGTAC. Translated: CASSLDWGSQNTLY. From start to end, the CDR3 is CASSLDWGSQNTLYF.

In the case of this clone: Mouse gene names and germline throughout. The sequenced fragment ends 1 residue before the CDR3 boundary, so the rest is inferred from the germline J gene. Other DNA sequences in the sample encode the same CDR3. The chain is built from TRBV13-1 and TRBJ2-7, with 7 bases aligning to TRBD2. The germline V gene encodes CDR1 NSHNY and CDR2 SYGAGN. The CDR3 spans 15 residues. After removal of 1 base from V and 0 bases from J, the junction contained 4 bases not matched to a gene. The CDR3 DNA, read in part, is TGTGCCAGCAGTGATCGGGGGGGGAGCTCCTATGAACAGTAC. Encoded protein: CASSDRGGSSYEQY. The CDR3 as a whole reads CASSDRGGSSYEQYF.

This clone was seen a handful of times. Mouse germline and gene names are used. The CDR3 end falls 1 residue outside the read, so it is completed with the germline J gene. The chain uses TRBV20 and TRBJ2-7, with 10 bases identical to TRBD2. The CDR3 extends over 14 amino acids. The ends lost 0 bases at V and 2 bases at J; junction bases unmatched: 1. Germline loops: CDR1 GFQATS, CDR2 STVNSAI. The sequenced part of the CDR3 DNA is TGTGGTGCTAGGGACTGGGGGGGCGCCTATGAACAGTAC. It specifies CGARDWGGAYEQY. The CDR3 in its entirety is CGARDWGGAYEQYF.

Turning to this clone: The listed genes are named as in mouse. The DNA ends 1 residue before the CDR3 does, and the rest of the CDR3 is filled in from the germline J gene. V gene TRBV3 combines with J gene TRBJ1-4; perhaps TRBD1 as D (6 bases). The CDR3 is made up of 15 amino acids. The V gene's germline CDR1 is SNHLY and CDR2 FYNGKV (reference sequence). The germline V and J ends were trimmed by 0 bases and 3 bases, with 8 bases remaining between them. The covered CDR3 bases are TGTGCCAGCAGCTTAGCGGGACATCCCAACGAAAGATTATTT. Translation: CASSLAGHPNERLF. The entire CDR3 protein is CASSLAGHPNERLFF.

This clone is large. Germline and genes: mouse. The read ends 1 residue before the CDR3 terminus; that terminus is restored from the germline J gene. The V gene is TRBV20, the J gene TRBJ1-3, with 11 bases identical to TRBD1. Germline V gene data show CDR1 as GFQATS and CDR2 as STVNSAI. This CDR3 has 14 amino acids. V lost 6 bases, J lost 2 bases, and 3 bases stayed unmatched. Partial CDR3 DNA: TGTGGTGCCCCGGGACAGGGGGCTGGAAATACGCTCTAT. This sequence encodes CGAPGQGAGNTLY. In full, the CDR3 reads CGAPGQGAGNTLYF. Full variable domain (remainder filled in from reference TRBV20 and TRBJ1-3): GALVYQYPRRTICKSGTSMRMECQAVGFQATSVAWYRQSPQKTFELIALSTVNSAIKYEQNFTQEKFPISHPNLSFSSMTVLNAYLEDRGLYLCGAPGQGAGNTLYFGEGSRLIVV.

Concerning this clone itself: Germline and genes: mouse. The CDR3 extends 1 residue past the end of the read, so its final part is completed from the germline J gene. The rearrangement joins TRBV3 to TRBJ2-4, with 11 nucleotides matching TRBD2. The length of the CDR3 is 16 residues. With V trimmed by 5 bases and J by 0 bases, 4 bases remained unmatched. The germline V gene has CDR1 SNHLY and CDR2 FYNGKV (reference sequence). The CDR3 sequence is CASSQGLGASQNTLYF. The DNA read from the CDR3 is TGTGCCAGCAGCCAGGGACTGGGGGCTAGTCAAAACACCTTGTAC.

As regards this clone: Genes and germline are mouse. The CDR3 end falls 1 residue outside the read, so it is completed with the germline J gene. V gene TRBV26 combines with J gene TRBJ2-3, with D unresolved. Germline CDR1 reads KGHPV; CDR2 reads FQNQEV (reference sequence). CDR3 length equals 13 residues. Trimming shortened V by 0 bases and J by 1 base, and 2 bases separated the two germline ends. CDR3 loop: CASSLSGAETLYF. The covered CDR3 bases are TGTGCCAGCAGTCTGTCAGGTGCAGAAACGCTGTAT.

A few counts support this clone. Mouse gene names and germline throughout. The observed sequence ends 1 residue before the CDR3 terminus, with the missing tail filled in from the germline J gene. The chain recombines TRBV19 with TRBJ2-4; D is perhaps TRBD1 (6 bases). The V gene lost 0 bases and the J gene lost 2 bases, with 7 bases spanning the gap. The CDR3 length is 14 residues. Germline lookup yields CDR1 FNHDT and CDR2 SITEND (reference sequence). The CDR3 bases that were read are TGTGCCAGCAGTATAGACAGGGTTCAAAACACCTTGTAC. Protein sequence: CASSIDRVQNTLY. The complete CDR3 sequence is CASSIDRVQNTLYF.